Included here is one T cell receptor beta chain sequence, with context. TEMRA cells were FACS-enriched, while CD8+ and CD4+ T cells were negatively isolated. The RNA input was about 0.5 to 1 ug, and it was reverse transcribed with random hexamers. MiXCR, run by TCRdb on the immunoSEQ multiplex PCR reads, gives a single entry per CDR3 protein. This table holds around 190,000 distinct CDR3 sequences, roughly 92% found once. The data stem from a study of CD8 T cells in Susac syndrome. Deletions cut 6 bases from V and 9 bases from J, with 11 bases between. The CDR3 contains 11 residues. This receptor was identified in a human donor in good health. This chain links TRBV12-3 or TRBV12-4 with TRBJ1-2; D may be TRBD1 (5 bases). Sequencing input: CD4+ T cells from PBMCs. The CDR3 bases are TGTGCCAGCAGCCTGACAGCCAGCTACACCTTC. Amino acids: CASSLTASYTF.